Sequencing of this T cell receptor (beta chain) was carried out in a study of CD8 T cells in ankylosing spondylitis. Using its own MiXCR run on the 5' RACE reads, TCRdb lists one record per CDR3 protein. The sample holds 40,000 to 50,000 distinct CDR3 sequences, about 4.2% seen once. In this sample, this clonotype turned up many times. V lost 0 bases and J lost 3; bases outside the gene matches: 3. The germline V gene has CDR1 SGDLS and CDR2 YYNGEE. The CDR3 is made up of 14 amino acids. The chain links TRBV9 to TRBJ2-7, with 7 bases fitting TRBD1. The receptor's source is a female donor with ankylosing spondylitis or in good health (not recorded which). What was sequenced was blood, either unsorted or a sorted T cell fraction (not recorded which). The DNA of the CDR3 is TGTGCCAGCAGCGTAGCAGGGGGAAACTACGAGCAGTACTTC. This codes for CASSVAGGNYEQYF. Variable domain in full (rest from reference TRBV9 and TRBJ2-7): DSGVTQTPKHLITATGQRVTLRCSPRSGDLSVYWYQQSLDQGLQFLIQYYNGEERAKGNILERFSAQQFPDLHSELNLSSLELGDSALYFCASSVAGGNYEQYFGPGTRLTVT.